This TCR beta chain was observed in a study of blood T cells in healthy people across ages. The germline CDR1 and CDR2 sequences are SGHTA and FQGNSA. The germline V and J ends were trimmed by 1 base and 6 bases, with 6 bases remaining between them. CDR3 size: 12 residues. This clonotype came up a few times. PCR was performed a second time for roughly 7 to 11 cycles using a sample-barcoded 5' primer and a J-beta primer mix. One entry per CDR3 protein, called by TCRdb with MiXCR from the 5' RACE reads. The sample lists fewer than 800,000 distinct CDR3 sequences; 20% to 25% were seen once. This receptor was obtained from a man between 65 and 85 years old in good health. The chain recombines TRBV7-2 with TRBJ1-2; no clear D gene. The sequenced sample consisted of blood. CDR3 sequence (DNA): TGTGCCAGCAGCTTAGACACGCATGGCTACACCTTC. Encoded protein: CASSLDTHGYTF.